This T cell receptor beta chain appears in the sequencing data of a study of blood T cell repertoires in COVID-19. V was trimmed by 4 bases and J by 1 base, leaving 15 bases between them. The CDR3 has 16 amino acids. Germline assignment: CDR1 KGHDR and CDR2 SFDVKD. This table comes from immunoSEQ multiplex PCR, and its TCRdb copy is limited to in-frame clones, with some not included. The sample contains approximately 85,000 clones, around 83% of which appear only once. The source of this sequence is an elderly woman in a cohort sampled during active or convalescent COVID-19. The chain uses TRBV24-1 and TRBJ1-2; tentatively, D is TRBD1 (5 bases). The sample consisted of peripheral blood. CDR3 in amino acids: CATSDPGLDDNYGYTF. As DNA, the CDR3 is TGTGCCACCAGTGACCCAGGGTTAGACGATAACTATGGCTACACCTTC.